Included here is one T cell receptor beta chain sequence, with context. What it binds is not known. This sample stems from a study of cytomegalovirus exposure and HLA in healthy donors. Study background: A subsequent analysis reported that the 95 to 150 validation repertoires were produced on the same platform that had also been used for the 600 to 800 first-cohort repertoires.

These donors were members of the roughly 110-subject validation cohort, a group separate from the approximately 640-subject first cohort. The CDR3 covers 14 residues. Germline loops: CDR1 SGDLS, CDR2 YYNGEE. V was clipped by 0 bases and J by 4 bases, with 7 bases between them. Points from the study as a whole: In vitro checks showed that a few CMV-associated chains really do target CMV antigens. According to the study, 160 or so TCR beta chains were cytomegalovirus-associated.

The protocol was immunoSEQ multiplex PCR, while the TCRdb copy is restricted to in-frame clones and leaves out a portion. The sample records some 270,000 clones, roughly 85% being singletons. The specimen sequenced was PBMCs. The sequence was collected from a woman between 18 and 29 years old in good health and CMV-seronegative. The chain links TRBV9 to TRBJ1-4, with D unclear. CDR3 DNA sequence: TGTGCCAGCAGCGTAGGAGATTTTAATGAAAAACTGTTTTTT. Translation gives CASSVGDFNEKLFF.